The 5 T cell receptor beta chains listed next were all sequenced from one sample in a study of control samples from healthy donors and cancer patients. This table comes from immunoSEQ multiplex PCR, and its TCRdb copy is limited to in-frame clones, with some not included. The repertoire consists of around 89,000 clones, with roughly four fifths occurring once and the leading ten covering roughly 9.8%. Source material: blood. These receptors all stem from an older woman in good health.

In its sample, this clone was seen once. V usage is TRBV10-1 and J usage is TRBJ2-2, with a possible D match to TRBD2 (6 bases). Germline V gives CDR1 WNHNN, CDR2 SYGVQD (reference sequence). V shed 2 bases and J shed 0 bases, with 10 bases lying between them. The CDR3 loop spans 16 amino acids. CDR3 sequence reads: CASSEVGLANTGELFF. CDR3 bases: TGCGCCAGCAGTGAGGTGGGACTCGCGAACACCGGGGAGCTGTTTTTT.

The table lists this clone with a count of one. The chain is built from TRBV6-6 and TRBJ2-7, with D maybe TRBD2 (6 bases). Trimming pared 6 bases from V and 1 base from J, leaving 19 bases between. This CDR3 has 16 amino acids. Germline V gene data show CDR1 as MNHNY and CDR2 as SVGAGI (reference sequence). The CDR3 here is CASSSTGGDRSYEQYF. CDR3 DNA sequence: TGTGCCAGCAGCTCGACCGGGGGAGATCGTTCCTACGAGCAGTACTTC.

The rearrangement uses TRBV18 and TRBJ1-1; D gene ambiguous. The V and J ends lost 3 bases and 7 bases respectively, with 9 bases between them. The CDR3 sequence is 12 residues long. The germline V gene encodes CDR1 KGHSH and CDR2 LQKENI. CDR3 nucleotide sequence: TGTGCCAGCTCACCCCTCGGGGATGAAGCTTTCTTT. Residues: CASSPLGDEAFF.

The chain uses TRBV24-1 and TRBJ1-5, with TRBD1 matching over 11 bases. J lost 8 bases, V lost 3 bases, and 8 bases had no gene match. The CDR3 contains 16 residues. In germline, CDR1 is KGHDR, CDR2 SFDVKD. DNA of the CDR3: TGTGCCACCAGTGATACGGGACAGGGGGACAGGGAGCCCCAGCATTTT. Encoded protein: CATSDTGQGDREPQHF.

The chain combines TRBV29-1 with TRBJ1-2, with a tentative D call TRBD1 (6 bases). With 0 bases removed from V and 4 bases from J, the gap between germline ends came to 18 bases. The CDR3 extends over 16 amino acids. Germline CDR1 SQVTM, CDR2 ANQGSEA. The CDR3 sequence is CSVEDRGAGAVYGYTF. In DNA form, the CDR3 reads TGCAGCGTTGAAGATCGCGGGGCAGGGGCGGTCTATGGCTACACCTTC.